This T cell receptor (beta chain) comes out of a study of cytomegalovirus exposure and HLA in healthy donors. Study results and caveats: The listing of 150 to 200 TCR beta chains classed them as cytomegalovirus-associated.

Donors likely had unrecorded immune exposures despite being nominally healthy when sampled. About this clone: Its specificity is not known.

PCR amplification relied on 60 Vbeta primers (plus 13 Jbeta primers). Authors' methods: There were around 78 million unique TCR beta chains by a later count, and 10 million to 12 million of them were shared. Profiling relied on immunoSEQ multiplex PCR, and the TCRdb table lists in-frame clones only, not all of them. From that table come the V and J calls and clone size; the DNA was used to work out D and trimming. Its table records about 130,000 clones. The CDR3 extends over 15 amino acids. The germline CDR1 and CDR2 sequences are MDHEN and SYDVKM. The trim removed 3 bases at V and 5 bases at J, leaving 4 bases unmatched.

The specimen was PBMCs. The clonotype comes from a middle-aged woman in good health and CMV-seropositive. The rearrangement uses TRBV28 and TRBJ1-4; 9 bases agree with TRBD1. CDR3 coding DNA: TGTGCCAGCAGTTTGCCGACAGGGGGGAATGAAAAACTGTTTTTT. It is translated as CASSLPTGGNEKLFF.